These 8 T cell receptor beta chains were sequenced from one sample in a study of T cells after yellow fever vaccination. Each CDR3 protein is one row after TCRdb ran MiXCR on the 5' RACE reads. There are 600,000 to 750,000 distinct CDR3 sequences in the sample; 9% to 15% occur only once, and about 15% lies in the top ten. Sequences were derived from PBMCs, sampled on the day of the yellow fever booster vaccination. Receptors originate from a man aged 25 to 40 who received the YFV17D yellow fever vaccine.

This clonotype has just a few counts. The chain recombines TRBV7-2 with TRBJ1-6; the D gene is possibly TRBD1 (5 bases). V gave up 7 bases and J gave up 10 bases, with 11 bases separating them. Germline CDR1 is SGHTA and CDR2 is FQGNSA. This CDR3 contains 12 residues. CDR3 protein: CASNQEGSPLHF. CDR3 DNA sequence: TGTGCCAGCAACCAAGAGGGGTCACCCCTCCACTTT. The full variable domain, rest sourced from reference TRBV7-2 and TRBJ1-6, is GAGVSQSPSNKVTEKGKDVELRCDPISGHTALYWYRQSLGQGLEFLIYFQGNSAPDKSGLPSDRFSAERTGGSVSTLTIQRTQQEDSAVYLCASNQEGSPLHFGNGTRLTVT.

V usage is TRBV7-2 and J usage is TRBJ1-1, with 7 positions matching TRBD1. Germline V gene sequence: CDR1 SGHTA, CDR2 FQGNSA. J was trimmed by 6 bases and V by 4 bases; bases with no gene match: 8. There are 14 residues in the CDR3. CDR3 region: CASSWRQGPPEAFF. The CDR3 DNA reads TGTGCCAGCAGCTGGAGACAGGGACCTCCTGAAGCTTTCTTT. The whole variable domain, remainder taken from reference TRBV7-2 and TRBJ1-1, is GAGVSQSPSNKVTEKGKDVELRCDPISGHTALYWYRQSLGQGLEFLIYFQGNSAPDKSGLPSDRFSAERTGGSVSTLTIQRTQQEDSAVYLCASSWRQGPPEAFFGQGTRLTVV.

This chain connects TRBV10-3 to TRBJ2-7; weak D call: TRBD2 (5 bases). The CDR3 runs to 15 residues. The V and J ends lost 0 bases and 1 base respectively, with 10 bases between them. Germline CDR1 and CDR2: ENHRY and SYGVKD. CDR3 bases: TGTGCCATCAGTGAGTCCCTTACTAGTTCCTACGAGCAGTACTTC. Translating it yields CAISESLTSSYEQYF.

This sequence joins TRBV28 and TRBJ2-5; weak D call: TRBD1 (5 bases). The germline CDR1 and CDR2 sequences are MDHEN and SYDVKM. The germline V and J ends were trimmed by 4 bases and 4 bases, with 19 bases remaining between them. The CDR3 length is 16 residues. CDR3 amino acids: CASSSLQGHWGETQYF. The CDR3 bases are TGTGCCAGCAGTTCCCTTCAAGGACACTGGGGAGAGACCCAGTACTTC.

This clonotype came up a few times. This rearrangement joins TRBV7-9 to TRBJ2-3; either TRBD1 or TRBD2 may supply D (5 bases each). The CDR3 runs to 13 residues. The germline V gene encodes CDR1 SEHNR and CDR2 FQNEAQ (reference sequence). Trimming removed 8 bases at V and 6 bases at J, with 15 bases between. The CDR3 loop reads CASPGLGIDTQYF. CDR3 nucleotide sequence: TGTGCCAGCCCGGGGCTCGGGATCGATACGCAGTATTTT. Supplemented by reference TRBV7-9 and TRBJ2-3, the full variable domain reads DTGVSQNPRHKITKRGQNVTFRCDPISEHNRLYWYRQTLGQGPEFLTYFQNEAQLEKSRLLSDRFSAERPKGSFSTLEIQRTEQGDSAMYLCASPGLGIDTQYFGPGTRLTVL.

This clonotype was detected a few times. This chain connects TRBV20-1 to TRBJ2-3; D might be TRBD1 (6 bases). Trimming left V 1 base short and J 6 bases short, with 14 bases between. This CDR3 region has 14 residues. Germline values: CDR1 DFQATT, CDR2 SNEGSKA (reference sequence). CDR3 in amino acids: CSARVSGARDTQYF. CDR3 coding DNA: TGCAGTGCTAGAGTATCAGGGGCGCGTGATACGCAGTATTTT.

The CDR3 sequence: CASSRTGSGGANVLTF. CDR3 sequence (DNA): TGTGCCAGTAGTCGGACAGGGAGTGGTGGGGCCAACGTCCTGACTTTC. The chain has TRBV19 and TRBJ2-6; 8 bases agree with TRBD1. This CDR3 spans 16 amino acids. Unmatched junction bases numbered 6, after V lost 5 bases and J lost 3 bases. The germline V gene has CDR1 LNHDA and CDR2 SQIVND (reference sequence).

The chain recombines TRBV20-1 with TRBJ2-3; unclear D gene. V lost 6 bases and J lost 0, with 13 bases in between. The V gene's germline CDR1 is DFQATT and CDR2 SNEGSKA (reference sequence). The CDR3 totals 14 residues. The CDR3 protein is CSADPSSSTDTQYF. CDR3 DNA sequence: TGCAGTGCCGACCCCTCTTCTAGCACAGATACGCAGTATTTT.